This paragraph reports one TCR beta chain. The CDR3 contains 16 residues. The trim removed 3 bases at V and 0 bases at J, leaving 4 bases unmatched. CDR1 is KGHSH and CDR2 is LQKENI in the germline V gene. TCRdb's copy holds only in-frame clones and misses some; the assay was immunoSEQ multiplex PCR. The table lists over 150,000 clones, 65% to 85% of them singletons. This entry belongs to a study of blood T cell repertoires in COVID-19. Sequencing was carried out using peripheral blood. The chain has TRBV18 and TRBJ1-5, with TRBD1 identical over 8 bases. The sequence derives from a woman aged 55-75 years with acute or convalescent COVID-19. The CDR3 reads CASSPDRGYSNQPQHF. As DNA, the CDR3 is TGTGCCAGCTCACCCGACAGGGGCTATAGCAATCAGCCCCAGCATTTT.